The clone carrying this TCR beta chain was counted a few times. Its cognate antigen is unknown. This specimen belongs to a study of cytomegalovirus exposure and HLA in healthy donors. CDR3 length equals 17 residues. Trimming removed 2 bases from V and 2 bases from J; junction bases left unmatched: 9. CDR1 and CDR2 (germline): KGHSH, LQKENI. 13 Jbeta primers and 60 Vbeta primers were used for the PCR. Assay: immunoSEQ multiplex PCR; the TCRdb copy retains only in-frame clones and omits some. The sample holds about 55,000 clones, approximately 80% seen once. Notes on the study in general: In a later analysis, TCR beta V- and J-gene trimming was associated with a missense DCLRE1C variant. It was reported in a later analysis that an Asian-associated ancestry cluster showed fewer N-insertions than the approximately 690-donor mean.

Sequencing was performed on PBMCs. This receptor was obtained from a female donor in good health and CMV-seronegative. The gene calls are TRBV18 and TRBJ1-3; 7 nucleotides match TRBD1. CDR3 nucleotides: TGTGCCAGCTCACCAGATGGTGGGACAGTAACTGGAAACACCATATATTTT. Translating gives CASSPDGGTVTGNTIYF.